This is a list of T cell receptor beta chains from one sample in a study of cytomegalovirus exposure and HLA in healthy donors. Clones were sequenced by immunoSEQ multiplex PCR, and TCRdb holds only the in-frame ones, with some missing. The sample includes around 100,000 clones, 65% to 75% of them seen just once. The sequencing input was PBMCs. The receptors originated from a man aged 25 to 40 in good health and CMV-seropositive. Both conserved end residues are part of each CDR3. Clone sizes are given selectively: once, few, many, or a class where the clone is expanded.

V gene	J gene	clone size	CDR3 protein
TRBV4-3	TRBJ2-5	-	CASSQNLGQQETQYF
TRBV7-9	TRBJ2-1	few	CASSLLAGDSYNEQFF
TRBV29-1	TRBJ1-1	few	CSVRPVTEAFF
TRBV4-1	TRBJ1-1	few	CASSQRERNTEAFF
TRBV10-2	-	-	CASRRDRVGEQYF
TRBV10-3	TRBJ1-6	-	CAISAGQDNSPLHF
TRBV5-5	TRBJ1-4	few	CASSLTVLNEKLFF
TRBV5-1	TRBJ2-3	-	CASSLGTGGTDTQYF
TRBV6-1	TRBJ1-1	-	CASSVAPNTEAFF
TRBV7-9	TRBJ1-6	-	CASSPDGLAGSPLHF
TRBV4-2	TRBJ2-1	-	CASSQVMTSGRSSYNEQFF
TRBV19	TRBJ2-7	-	CASSIEGGRTYEQYF
TRBV30	TRBJ1-2	-	CAWTRGDGYTF
TRBV7-8	-	-	CASSPGDRDRGHEQYF
TRBV6-6	TRBJ2-1	-	CASSQTGDLGNEQFF
TRBV6-5	TRBJ2-3	-	CASSYSRGRGDTQYF
TRBV7-2	TRBJ1-6	-	CASSRDRGALHF
TRBV4-1	TRBJ2-5	-	CASSPRQGGETQYF
TRBV28	TRBJ1-2	once	CASRGPRPDGYTF
TRBV4-3	TRBJ2-1	-	CASSRQTSALVNEQFF
TRBV5-1	TRBJ1-4	-	CASRTSGSATNEKLFF
TRBV19	TRBJ2-1	-	CASSISGFSSYNEQFF
TRBV19	TRBJ1-4	-	CASSIRVYSEKLFF
TRBV4-3	TRBJ2-3	-	CASSQREDTQYF
TRBV11-2	TRBJ2-5	-	CASSPGTGGQETQYF
TRBV27	TRBJ1-4	-	CASSFREKLFF
TRBV11-2	TRBJ2-5	-	CASSPLIALETQYF
TRBV15	TRBJ1-6	-	CATSRDLGAASYNSPLHF
TRBV19	TRBJ1-1	few	CASSKYSRTAYTEAFF
TRBV7-8	TRBJ1-1	-	CASAREGALGTEAFF
TRBV28	TRBJ1-1	-	CASSLGRGGTEAFF
TRBV9	TRBJ2-7	once	CASSNKGQGIGDEQYF
TRBV2	TRBJ1-2	many	CASSGSGNYGYTF
TRBV6-4	TRBJ2-3	-	CASSDTSGPDTQYF
TRBV7-2	TRBJ1-2	-	CASSLAGASRGYTF
TRBV28	TRBJ1-1	once	CASSSPARGGTEAFF
TRBV28	TRBJ1-6	few	CASRSREASPLHF
TRBV6-5	TRBJ1-6	-	CASSYRGSPNNSPLHF
TRBV6-5	TRBJ1-5	-	CASRPGTPSNQPQHF
TRBV5-1	TRBJ2-2	-	CASSLSGPDTGELFF
TRBV6-5	TRBJ2-4	-	CADPGLGAKNIQYF
TRBV13	TRBJ2-7	-	CASSLGLAGSYEQYF
TRBV5-1	TRBJ2-5	-	CASSSTGGWLEETQYF
TRBV4-1	TRBJ1-3	-	CASSRGGLGNTIYF
TRBV7-9	TRBJ1-6	-	CASSSSVGRANSPLHF
TRBV19	TRBJ1-2	-	CASSPGRGYTF
TRBV11-2	TRBJ2-6	-	CASSLGGRLTLGANVLTF
TRBV19	TRBJ2-6	-	CASIREGRGGPGANVLTF